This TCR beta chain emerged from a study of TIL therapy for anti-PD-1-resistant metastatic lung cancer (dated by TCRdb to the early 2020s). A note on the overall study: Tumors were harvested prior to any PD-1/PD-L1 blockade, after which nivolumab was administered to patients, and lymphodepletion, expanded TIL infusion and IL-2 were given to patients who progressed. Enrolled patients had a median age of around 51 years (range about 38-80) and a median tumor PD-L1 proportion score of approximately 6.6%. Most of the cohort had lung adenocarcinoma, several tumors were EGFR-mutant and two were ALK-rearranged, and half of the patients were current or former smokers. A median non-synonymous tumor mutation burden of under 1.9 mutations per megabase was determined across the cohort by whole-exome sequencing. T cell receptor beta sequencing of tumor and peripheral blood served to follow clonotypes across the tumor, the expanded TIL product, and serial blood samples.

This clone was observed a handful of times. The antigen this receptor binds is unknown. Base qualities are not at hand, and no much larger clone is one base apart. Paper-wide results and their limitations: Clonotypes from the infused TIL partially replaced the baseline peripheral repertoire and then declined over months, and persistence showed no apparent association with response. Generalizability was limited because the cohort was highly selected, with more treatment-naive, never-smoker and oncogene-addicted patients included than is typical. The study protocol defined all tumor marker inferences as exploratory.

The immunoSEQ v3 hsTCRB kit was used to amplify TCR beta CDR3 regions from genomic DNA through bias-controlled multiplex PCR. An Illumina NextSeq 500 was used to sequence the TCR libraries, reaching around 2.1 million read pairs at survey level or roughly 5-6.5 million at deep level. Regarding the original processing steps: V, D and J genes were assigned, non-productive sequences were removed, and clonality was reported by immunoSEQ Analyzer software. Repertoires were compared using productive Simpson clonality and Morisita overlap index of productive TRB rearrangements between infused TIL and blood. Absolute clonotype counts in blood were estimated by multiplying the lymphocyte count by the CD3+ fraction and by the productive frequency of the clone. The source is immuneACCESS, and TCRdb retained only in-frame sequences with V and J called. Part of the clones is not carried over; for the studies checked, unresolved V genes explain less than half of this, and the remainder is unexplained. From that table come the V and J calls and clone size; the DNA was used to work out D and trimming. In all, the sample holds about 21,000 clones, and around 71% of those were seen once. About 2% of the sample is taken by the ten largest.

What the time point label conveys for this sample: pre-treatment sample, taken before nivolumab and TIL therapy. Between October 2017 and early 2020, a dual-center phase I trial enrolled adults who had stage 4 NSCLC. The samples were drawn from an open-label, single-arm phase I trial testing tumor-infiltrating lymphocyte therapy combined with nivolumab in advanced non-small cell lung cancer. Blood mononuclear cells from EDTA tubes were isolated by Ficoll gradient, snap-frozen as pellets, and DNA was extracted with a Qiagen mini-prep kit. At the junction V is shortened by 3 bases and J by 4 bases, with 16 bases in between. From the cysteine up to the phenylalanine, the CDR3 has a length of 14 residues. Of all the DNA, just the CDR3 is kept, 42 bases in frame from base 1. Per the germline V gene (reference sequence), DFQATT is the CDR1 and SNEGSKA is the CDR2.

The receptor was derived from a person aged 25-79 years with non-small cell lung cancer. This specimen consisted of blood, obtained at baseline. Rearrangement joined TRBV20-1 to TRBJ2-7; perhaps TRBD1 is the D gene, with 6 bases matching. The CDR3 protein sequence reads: CSASRLLGAYEQYF. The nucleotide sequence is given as TGCAGTGCTAGTAGACTTTTGGGGGCGTACGAGCAGTACTTC.